Listed here are 8 T cell receptor beta chains from one sample, sequenced in a study of T cells in localized non-small cell lung cancer. TCRdb keeps only in-frame clones here, not all; method: immunoSEQ multiplex PCR. The sample records over 40,000 clones, approximately 83% being singletons. This sample comprised peripheral blood mononuclear cells, obtained before any cancer treatment. These receptors were collected from a man aged 35 to 70 with stage III lung adenocarcinoma.

The chain links TRBV4-1 to TRBJ1-5; D is possibly TRBD1 (6 bases). V lost 0 bases and J lost 3, with 12 bases in between. The CDR3 has 16 amino acids. In germline, CDR1 is MGHRA, CDR2 YSYEKL. CDR3: CASSQEGGANNQPQHF. The DNA for the CDR3 is TGCGCCAGCAGCCAAGAAGGGGGAGCGAACAATCAGCCCCAGCATTTT.

This chain uses TRBV10-3 with TRBJ1-6; TRBD1 agrees at 9 bases. Germline V CDR1 and CDR2: ENHRY, SYGVKD. There are 15 residues in the CDR3. V gave up 6 bases and J gave up 5 bases; unmatched junction bases: 5. The CDR3 DNA sequence: TGTGCCATCAGGCCACAGGGGGCGAATAATTCACCCCTCCACTTT. Residues: CAIRPQGANNSPLHF.

The V call is TRBV6-1, the J call TRBJ2-5; 8 nucleotides align to TRBD1. The CDR3 loop spans 14 amino acids. V gave up 6 bases and J gave up 4 bases; unmatched junction bases: 7. Germline V gene sequence: CDR1 MNHNS, CDR2 SASEGT. The DNA for the CDR3 is TGTGCCAGCAGGCTTGGACAGGGCGGAGAGACCCAGTACTTC. It specifies CASRLGQGGETQYF.

This clone has just a few counts. The CDR3: CASSQGGDEAFF. The CDR3 DNA follows: TGTGCCAGCAGCCAAGGGGGGGATGAAGCTTTCTTT. The chain recombines TRBV4-2 with TRBJ1-1; TRBD1 might be the D (5 bases). Trimming cost V 1 base and J 7 bases, with 7 bases left between them. This CDR3 is 12 amino acids long. CDR1 is LGHNA, CDR2 YNFKEQ, per germline.

This clone has just a few counts. The genes are TRBV7-9 and TRBJ1-1; TRBD1 is a possible D gene (6 bases). Germline loops: CDR1 SEHNR, CDR2 FQNEAQ (reference sequence). This CDR3 region has 14 residues. The V end was cut by 5 bases, the J end by 4 bases, with 14 bases between. CDR3 sequence: CASSEQRGSTEAFF. CDR3 bases: TGTGCCAGCAGCGAACAAAGGGGGAGCACTGAAGCTTTCTTT.

V usage is TRBV6-7 and J usage is TRBJ2-7, with D perhaps TRBD1 (6 bases). TRBV6-7 is filed as an ORF, its function uncertain. V dropped 8 bases and J dropped 0 bases, with 23 bases sitting between them. CDR3 length equals 17 residues. The CDR3 reads CASPGAGYVESSYEQYF. CDR3 DNA: TGTGCCAGCCCAGGGGCAGGTTACGTAGAAAGCTCCTACGAGCAGTACTTC.

Turning to this clone: An end of the junction does not agree with germline; a read error may underlie this. CDR3 coding DNA: TGCAGCCTTGGGTCACCGGGACGCATGAATTTT. This encodes CSLGSPGRMNF. The rearrangement links TRBV20-1 to TRBJ2-3; D possibly matches TRBD1 or TRBD2 (5 bases each). This CDR3 comprises 11 residues. Germline V gene sequence: CDR1 DFQATT, CDR2 SNEGSKA (reference sequence).

This rearrangement joins TRBV5-1 to TRBJ2-1, with TRBD2 as a possible D gene (5 bases). The germline V gene encodes CDR1 SGHRS and CDR2 YFSETQ. The CDR3 runs 14 residues. The V gene lost 4 bases and the J gene lost 9 bases, with 17 bases spanning the gap. The CDR3 DNA follows: TGCGCCAGCAGCCTTGGAGGCCCAGTGGGTGAGCAGTTCTTC. Its protein is CASSLGGPVGEQFF.